Listed below are T cell receptor beta chains from one sample, sequenced in a study of metastatic and nonmetastatic thyroid tumors. TCRdb re-analyzed the PCR reads through MiXCR. Found here are around 24,000 clones, roughly a quarter of them singletons; the top ten hold 9% to 15%. The sequenced sample consisted of tumor tissue. Receptor source: a male donor with papillary thyroid cancer or a benign thyroid nodule (not recorded which). Some clones in this sample may be carry-over from other donors' samples. CDR3s include the opening cysteine and the closing phenylalanine or tryptophan. D genes are given only for firm matches. The listing skips clone size in some rows; elsewhere it reads once, few, many or a size class.

-	medium-sized	TRBV12-5	TRBJ1-2	CASGPGGEGYTF	TGTGCTAGTGGTCCCGGAGGGGAAGGCTACACCTTC
-	many	TRBV3-1	TRBJ2-2	CASSQGGLANTGELFF	TGTGCCAGCAGCCAAGGTGGGCTAGCGAACACCGGGGAGCTGTTTTTT
-	few	TRBV6-5	TRBJ1-2	CASSYSRLAASNYGYTF	TGTGCCAGCAGTTACTCTCGGTTGGCGGCCTCTAACTATGGCTACACCTTC
TRBD2	many	TRBV11-1	TRBJ2-3	CASSLIAGGLDTQYF	TGTGCCAGCAGCTTAATAGCGGGAGGTTTAGATACGCAGTATTTT
TRBD1	-	TRBV6-2/TRBV6-3	TRBJ2-7	CASSYRWDRRLKYEQYF	TGTGCCAGCAGTTACCGATGGGACAGGCGTTTGAAATACGAGCAGTACTTC
TRBD2	many	TRBV4-1	TRBJ2-7	CASSQERRGSSYEQYF	TGCGCCAGCAGCCAAGAGAGGCGGGGGAGCTCCTACGAGCAGTACTTC
-	-	TRBV5-4	TRBJ2-3	CASSLKAAGGTDTQYF	TGTGCCAGCAGCTTAAAGGCGGCAGGGGGCACAGATACGCAGTATTTT
-	-	TRBV7-8	TRBJ2-7	CAISLAQSSYEQYF	TGTGCCATTAGCTTGGCCCAGAGCTCCTACGAGCAGTACTTC
TRBD2	medium-sized	TRBV6-2/TRBV6-3	TRBJ2-2	CASSLMGLAGAGELFF	TGTGCCAGCAGTCTAATGGGACTAGCGGGAGCTGGGGAGCTGTTTTTT
-	many	TRBV27	TRBJ2-7	CASSSRAATLYEQYF	TGTGCCAGCAGTTCTCGGGCAGCGACCCTTTACGAGCAGTACTTC
-	many	TRBV7-8	TRBJ2-7	CASSLSGSGGYEQYF	TGTGCCAGCAGCTTAAGCGGGTCCGGCGGCTACGAGCAGTACTTC
-	few	TRBV19	TRBJ1-3	CASGSNTIYF	TGTGCCAGTGGTAGCAACACCATATATTTT
-	few	TRBV28	TRBJ1-2	CASSFAGTPRDGGYTF	TGTGCCAGCAGTTTCGCCGGGACACCGCGAGATGGTGGCTACACCTTC
TRBD1	many	TRBV6-2/TRBV6-3	TRBJ1-5	CARGPHRGHPSNQPQHF	TGTGCCAGGGGCCCCCACAGGGGACATCCGAGCAATCAGCCCCAGCATTTT
TRBD2	few	TRBV3-1	TRBJ2-5	CAKSSGSHQETQYF	TGTGCCAAATCTAGCGGGAGCCACCAAGAGACCCAGTACTTC
-	many	TRBV28	TRBJ1-2	CASSQSSYGYTF	TGTGCCAGCAGTCAGAGTTCTTATGGCTACACCTTC
-	many	TRBV6-1	TRBJ1-2	CASRAGTYGYTF	TGTGCCAGCAGAGCCGGGACTTATGGCTACACCTTC
TRBD2	many	TRBV30	TRBJ2-2	CAWSVLAGMAGELFF	TGTGCCTGGAGTGTACTAGCGGGAATGGCCGGGGAGCTGTTTTTT
TRBD2	-	TRBV20-1	TRBJ2-3	CSAPSLAGGGDTQYF	TGCAGTGCTCCCTCACTAGCGGGAGGTGGAGATACGCAGTATTTT
-	many	TRBV3-1	TRBJ2-7	CASTDGGYEQYF	TGTGCCAGCACCGACGGGGGCTACGAGCAGTACTTC
TRBD2	few	TRBV6-2/TRBV6-3	TRBJ2-5	CASSRLAGEVETEYF	TGTGCCAGCAGTAGACTAGCGGGAGAGGTAGAGACCGAGTACTTC
TRBD2	many	TRBV7-9	TRBJ2-3	CASRFGGRSTDTQYF	TGTGCCAGCAGGTTTGGCGGGAGGAGCACAGATACGCAGTATTTT
-	many	TRBV11-2	TRBJ2-7	CASSLGPGTYEQYF	TGTGCCAGCAGCTTGGGACCGGGGACCTACGAGCAGTACTTC
-	many	TRBV29-1	TRBJ1-1	CSAEDSTEAFF	TGCAGCGCTGAAGACAGCACTGAAGCTTTCTTT
-	many	TRBV6-2/TRBV6-3	TRBJ1-1	CASSLDRASEAFF	TGTGCCAGCAGCCTAGATAGGGCAAGTGAAGCTTTCTTT
-	many	TRBV19	TRBJ1-5	CATKRGNQPQHF	TGTGCCACCAAAAGGGGAAATCAGCCCCAGCATTTT
-	-	TRBV7-2	TRBJ1-2	CASSLESHRSYCYTF	TGTGCCAGCAGCTTAGAGTCCCACAGAAGCTATTGCTACACCTTC
-	few	TRBV2	TRBJ1-3	CARNIGDSGNTIYF	TGTGCCAGAAATATAGGGGACTCTGGAAACACCATATATTTT
-	many	TRBV3-1	TRBJ2-7	CASSQDYSPYEQYF	TGTGCCAGCAGCCAAGACTACTCTCCCTACGAGCAGTACTTC
-	many	TRBV7-6	TRBJ2-1	CASSLGLGSYNEQFF	TGTGCCAGCAGCTTAGGACTAGGAAGCTACAATGAGCAGTTCTTC
-	many	TRBV4-1	TRBJ1-1	CASSQAAGAGNTEAFF	TGCGCCAGCAGCCAAGCGGCAGGGGCAGGTAACACTGAAGCTTTCTTT
-	-	TRBV6-1	TRBJ2-5	CASRRVTLGETQYF	TGTGCCAGCAGAAGGGTCACCCTGGGAGAGACCCAGTACTTC
-	-	TRBV5-1	TRBJ2-7	CATSLSFGGRYEQYF	TGCGCCACCAGCTTGTCCTTTGGGGGAAGGTACGAGCAGTACTTC
-	many	TRBV6-2/TRBV6-3	TRBJ2-5	CASSSNGAAQYF	TGTGCCAGCAGTTCCAACGGTGCGGCCCAGTACTTC
TRBD2	-	TRBV11-1	TRBJ2-3	CASIGLAGGSTDTQYF	TGTGCCAGCATTGGGTTAGCGGGAGGGAGCACAGATACGCAGTATTTT
-	-	TRBV4-3	TRBJ2-3	CASSPNLDTYTQYF	TGCGCCAGCAGCCCTAACCTGGACACTTATACGCAGTATTTT
-	-	TRBV6-1	TRBJ2-1	CAGGNNEQFF	TGTGCCGGCGGGAACAATGAGCAGTTCTTC
TRBD1	-	TRBV28	TRBJ1-6	CVSSLGGQGLSPLPF	TGTGTCAGCAGCCTCGGGGGACAGGGTTTATCACCCCTCCCCTTT
-	few	TRBV6-2/TRBV6-3	TRBJ1-2	CDSSYSSSVGYGYTF	TGTGACAGCAGTTACTCGAGCAGTGTGGGGTATGGCTACACCTTC
-	-	TRBV25-1	TRBJ1-2	CASSVHGRGNYGYTF	TGTGCCAGCAGTGTGCATGGTAGGGGAAACTATGGCTACACCTTC
-	-	TRBV6-5	TRBJ2-5	CASKAPGESQYF	TGTGCGAGCAAAGCCCCGGGGGAGAGCCAGTACTTC
-	many	TRBV20-1	TRBJ1-1	CSARDETLNTEAFF	TGCAGTGCTAGAGATGAGACGCTTAACACTGAAGCTTTCTTT
TRBD1	many	TRBV20-1	TRBJ2-2	CSAPDRGRTGELFF	TGCAGTGCACCTGACAGGGGGCGCACCGGGGAGCTGTTTTTT
-	many	TRBV7-2	TRBJ1-1	CASSLGSGVPQAFF	TGTGCCAGCAGCTTAGGTAGTGGGGTGCCACAAGCTTTCTTT
-	medium-sized	TRBV6-2/TRBV6-3	TRBJ1-2	CASSPFWTPNYGYTF	TGTGCCAGCAGTCCCTTCTGGACCCCTAACTATGGCTACACCTTC
-	many	TRBV7-7	TRBJ2-5	CASSTGLSGETQYF	TGTGCTAGCAGCACGGGACTCTCAGGGGAGACCCAGTACTTC
-	-	TRBV5-1	TRBJ2-1	CAISFGGVAAYIEQFF	TGCGCCATCAGCTTTGGCGGAGTAGCGGCCTACATTGAGCAGTTCTTC
TRBD1	many	TRBV19	TRBJ2-4	CASSPDIGTGAGGNIQYF	TGTGCCAGTAGTCCAGACATCGGGACAGGGGCTGGGGGAAACATTCAGTACTTC
-	many	TRBV20-1	TRBJ2-7	CSASFSPRSSYEQYF	TGCAGTGCTAGCTTTAGTCCTAGAAGCTCCTACGAGCAGTACTTC
-	many	TRBV11-2	TRBJ2-3	CASSLGGGTDTQYF	TGTGCCAGCAGCTTAGGGGGGGGCACAGATACGCAGTATTTT
-	few	TRBV12-3/TRBV12-4	TRBJ2-2	CAGSSGLITGELFF	TGTGCCGGCTCTTCTGGGCTGATCACCGGGGAGCTGTTTTTT
TRBD1	-	TRBV6-5	TRBJ1-2	CASSYRGHPDGYTF	TGTGCGAGCAGTTACAGGGGACACCCCGATGGCTACACCTTC
-	-	TRBV2	TRBJ2-3	CATDGAAAFTDTQYF	TGTGCTACTGATGGTGCAGCAGCCTTCACAGATACGCAGTATTTT
-	-	TRBV3-1	TRBJ2-5	CASSQESGRETQYF	TGTGCCAGCAGCCAAGAGTCGGGAAGAGAGACCCAGTACTTC
-	-	TRBV11-1	TRBJ2-1	CAISLELAGINEQFF	TGTGCCATCAGCTTAGAACTAGCTGGCATTAATGAGCAGTTCTTC
-	many	TRBV28	TRBJ2-7	CASSSQQLPYEQYF	TGTGCCAGCAGTTCCCAGCAGCTGCCGTACGAGCAGTACTTC
-	medium-sized	TRBV3-1	TRBJ1-3	CASSQTYGAIYF	TGTGCCAGCAGCCAAACCTACGGGGCCATATATTTT
TRBD1	many	TRBV7-8	TRBJ2-3	CASSLVGTGHEVQDTQYF	TGTGCCAGCAGCTTAGTGGGGACAGGGCACGAGGTCCAAGATACGCAGTATTTT
TRBD2	-	TRBV7-2	TRBJ2-7	CVSKFGGYEQYF	TGTGTCAGCAAATTCGGGGGGTACGAGCAGTACTTC